This T cell receptor (beta chain) comes out of a study of cytomegalovirus exposure and HLA in healthy donors. Study-level findings and limits: When presence/absence was analysed, sequencing depth was taken to be roughly uniform across donors. Sequencing probably produced one cluster of sequence variants that were highly shared. TCR beta V segments were, for the most part, productive about 87% or about 30% of the time in an earlier analysis.

The PCR used 60 Vbeta and 13 Jbeta primers. Produced via immunoSEQ multiplex PCR; TCRdb's table is partial and in-frame only. The table records approximately 80,000 clones, over 75% of them present only once. V lost 3 bases, J lost 7 bases, and 6 bases stayed unmatched. CDR3 length: 16 residues. Per the germline V gene, CDR1 is SNHLY and CDR2 is FYNNEI. About this clone: The antigen remains undetermined.

This receptor was identified in a male donor in good health and CMV-seropositive. The sample comprised PBMCs. This rearrangement joins TRBV2 to TRBJ2-2, with 12 bases that match TRBD2. Here the CDR3 reads CASSDASGRAFGELFF. For the CDR3, the DNA is TGTGCCAGCAGTGATGCTAGCGGGAGGGCCTTCGGGGAGCTGTTTTTT.